This TCR beta chain derives from a study of T cells in Graves' hyperthyroidism and ophthalmopathy. The overall study: Peripheral blood was taken when the disease was first diagnosed, before any treatment began.

Researchers barred patients who had uncontrolled infection, other autoimmune disease, pregnancy or lactation. This clonotype was seen only a few times. Its target is not known. Trimming left V 3 bases short and J 3 bases short, with 14 bases between. The CDR3 is made up of 14 amino acids. Germline lookup yields CDR1 DFQATT and CDR2 SNEGSKA (reference sequence). General observations from the study: Ophthalmopathy, as predicted by the model, came a median about six months after the prediction. Researchers found most expanded thyroid clonotypes above 0.001 in blood as well.

RNA transcripts were the template for amplifying TCR beta CDR3 regions. TCR CDR3 underwent first-round RT-PCR with the HTBI primer set. TCRdb reanalysed the multiplex PCR reads using MiXCR and keeps one entry per CDR3 protein. Altogether roughly 700,000 distinct CDR3 sequences are present, 35% being singletons, with the ten largest covering roughly 31%. Source material: blood. The receptor was derived from a woman aged 40 to 49 with Graves' hyperthyroidism. V usage is TRBV20-1 and J usage is TRBJ1-1, with D hard to call. CDR3 nucleotide sequence: TGCAGTGCTAGTGAAGGTGTGGGTGACACTGAAGCTTTCTTT. Protein sequence: CSASEGVGDTEAFF.